This T cell receptor beta chain was captured in a study of sequential checkpoint blockade in melanoma. Study-level background: First-line arms were nivolumab then ipilimumab, or the reverse, randomized 1:1. After both sequences, patients received maintenance nivolumab.

Treatment: randomized to nivolumab then ipilimumab (arm A) or the reverse (arm B). Patients had received no earlier DNA-damaging chemotherapy. PBMC sorting kept live CD3+CD8+ cells without CD19 or CD56. This CDR3 comprises 14 residues. Trimming stripped 4 bases from V and 3 bases from J, with 9 bases between. Germline V lookup: CDR1 MRHNA, CDR2 SNTAGT. TCRdb's table, derived via immunoSEQ multiplex PCR, lists solely in-frame clones and lacks some. Altogether about 9,100 clones are present, approximately 72% being singletons, with the ten largest covering around a sixth. This TCR derives from a human donor with melanoma. The chain joins TRBV6-4 to TRBJ2-2, with D possibly being TRBD2 (5 bases). The specimen comprised CD8+ T cells sorted from blood (inferred from file names), sampled from a patient given nivolumab and ipilimumab in sequence. This chain's CDR3 is CASSAAGDTGELFF. CDR3 nucleotides: TGTGCCAGCAGTGCGGCGGGCGACACCGGGGAGCTGTTTTTT.